One and the same sample provided the 15 T cell receptor beta chains below, sequenced in a study of identical twins. Each CDR3 protein gets one entry after TCRdb re-called the 5' RACE reads with MiXCR. The sample records 700,000 to 950,000 distinct CDR3 sequences, over 9% being singletons. These data are also associated with another study on yellow fever vaccine responses in identical twins.

What was sequenced was PBMCs. The origin of the receptors is a woman between 18 and 29 years old in good health.

This clonotype was recorded at least ten times. CDR3 nucleotide sequence: TGTGCCAGCAGCTTAGCGGGGACAGTCTCCTACGAGCAGTACTTC. It specifies CASSLAGTVSYEQYF. This chain joins TRBV7-8 and TRBJ2-7; TRBD1 agrees at 7 bases. Germline V CDR1 and CDR2: SGHVS, FQNEAQ. Losses at the gene ends were 0 bases for V and 0 bases for J; bases not matched to a gene: 2. The CDR3 spans 15 residues.

This clonotype was observed many times. The V call is TRBV7-9, the J call TRBJ2-7; perhaps TRBD1 as D (5 bases). There are 13 residues in the CDR3. The germline V gene has CDR1 SEHNR and CDR2 FQNEAQ (reference sequence). V was pared by 4 bases and J by 0 bases, with 7 bases between. In DNA form, the CDR3 reads TGTGCCAGCAGCTCACAGGTCTCCTACGAGCAGTACTTC. Its translation: CASSSQVSYEQYF. The full variable domain, its missing parts supplied by reference TRBV7-9 and TRBJ2-7, is DTGVSQNPRHKITKRGQNVTFRCDPISEHNRLYWYRQTLGQGPEFLTYFQNEAQLEKSRLLSDRFSAERPKGSFSTLEIQRTEQGDSAMYLCASSSQVSYEQYFGPGTRLTVT.

In its sample, this clonotype was seen a few times. V and J are TRBV29-1 and TRBJ2-7; 8 nucleotides agree with TRBD1. In germline, CDR1 is SQVTM, CDR2 ANQGSEA. The V and J ends lost 1 base and 1 base, in that order; junction bases with no gene match: 6. The CDR3 has 15 residues. The CDR3 loop is CSVEARGQGSYEQYF. Here the CDR3 DNA reads TGCAGCGTTGAAGCAAGAGGACAGGGATCCTACGAGCAGTACTTC.

The chain's CDR3 is CASRSAPPYGYTF. The CDR3 region has the DNA TGTGCCAGCAGGAGCGCACCCCCATATGGCTACACCTTC. The rearrangement links TRBV12-3 or TRBV12-4 to TRBJ1-2; D is ambiguous. V was shortened by 6 bases and J by 5 bases, with 13 bases between the two germline ends. The length of the CDR3 is 13 residues.

This clonotype was observed a few times. V usage is TRBV4-2 and J usage is TRBJ2-1; 8 nucleotides agree with TRBD2. With 0 bases clipped from V and 8 bases from J, the junction kept 6 bases outside the gene matches. Germline loops: CDR1 LGHNA, CDR2 YNFKEQ. This CDR3 comprises 15 residues. CDR3 in DNA: TGTGCCAGCAGCCAAGACGGGGGGGCTCGCGATGAGCAGTTCTTC. Encoded protein: CASSQDGGARDEQFF.

In its sample, this clonotype was seen a few times. The chain employs TRBV5-1 and TRBJ2-7; a possible D gene is TRBD2 (5 bases). Germline V gene lookup returns CDR1 SGHRS and CDR2 YFSETQ. V was trimmed by 5 bases and J by 1 base, leaving 10 bases between them. This CDR3 is built from 13 residues. CDR3 sequence: CASSERLSYEQYF. DNA for the CDR3: TGCGCCAGCAGTGAGCGGTTATCCTACGAGCAGTACTTC. Together with reference TRBV5-1 and TRBJ2-7, the CDR3 gives the full variable domain: KAGVTQTPRYLIKTRGQQVTLSCSPISGHRSVSWYQQTPGQGLQFLFEYFSETQRNKGNFPGRFSGRQFSNSRSEMNVSTLELGDSALYLCASSERLSYEQYFGPGTRLTVT.

This sequence joins TRBV15 and TRBJ1-2; D is perhaps TRBD1 (5 bases). The V and J ends lost 0 bases and 8 bases respectively, with 13 bases between them. The germline V gene encodes CDR1 LNHNV and CDR2 YYDKDF (reference sequence). This CDR3 contains 14 residues. CDR3 nucleotide sequence: TGTGCCACCAGCAGAGATCTCTCCGGGGGAGGCTACACCTTC. This gives the protein CATSRDLSGGGYTF.

The rearrangement uses TRBV10-3 and TRBJ2-1; 12 nucleotides line up with TRBD2. Germline lookup yields CDR1 ENHRY and CDR2 SYGVKD. The V and J ends lost 4 bases and 7 bases, in that order; junction bases with no gene match: 5. This CDR3 contains 15 residues. The CDR3 nucleotides read TGTGCCATCAGTGCACTAGCGGGAGGCCCGAATGAGCAGTTCTTC. Translated, it gives CAISALAGGPNEQFF.

This clonotype was seen repeatedly, ten times or more. The chain recombines TRBV29-1 with TRBJ2-1; TRBD2 matches 11 bases. The CDR3 spans 16 residues. With V trimmed by 6 bases and J by 0 bases, 7 bases remained unmatched. Germline values: CDR1 SQVTM, CDR2 ANQGSEA. The CDR3, as DNA: TGCAGCGTCGGGGGACTAGCGGACAGCTCCTACAATGAGCAGTTCTTC. It translates to CSVGGLADSSYNEQFF.

V and J are TRBV18 and TRBJ2-5, with D perhaps assigned TRBD1 or TRBD2 (5 bases each). Trimming took 4 bases from V and 2 from J, leaving 11 bases between them. CDR3 length: 14 residues. The germline V gene encodes CDR1 KGHSH and CDR2 LQKENI. In DNA form, the CDR3 reads TGTGCCAGCTCACTCCGGGACCATCAAGAGACCCAGTACTTC. Its translation: CASSLRDHQETQYF. Using reference TRBV18 and TRBJ2-5 for the parts outside the CDR3, the full variable domain is NAGVMQNPRHLVRRRGQEARLRCSPMKGHSHVYWYRQLPEEGLKFMVYLQKENIIDESGMPKERFSAEFPKEGPSILRIQQVVRGDSAAYFCASSLRDHQETQYFGPGTRLLVL.

V usage is TRBV5-1 and J usage is TRBJ2-3; 9 bases are shared with TRBD1. The CDR3 runs 18 residues. CDR1 is SGHRS and CDR2 is YFSETQ in the germline V gene. V lost 2 bases to trimming and J lost 0 bases; unmatched junction nucleotides: 10. The CDR3 bases are TGCGCCAGCAGCTTCCGCCGTCAGACAGGGGGTAGCACAGATACGCAGTATTTT. Translation gives CASSFRRQTGGSTDTQYF.

The sample holds a few counts of this clonotype. This chain links TRBV7-6 with TRBJ2-5; maybe TRBD1 (5 bases). The CDR3 sequence is 13 residues long. V was clipped by 5 bases and J by 7 bases, with 14 bases between them. In germline, CDR1 is SGHVS, CDR2 FNYEAQ. The chain's CDR3 is CASSPWQGATQYF. The CDR3 bases are TGTGCCAGCAGCCCATGGCAAGGGGCGACCCAGTACTTC.

This clonotype was seen only a few times. CDR3 coding DNA: TGTGCCAGCAGAGTCTTTACTAGAGATGAGCAGTTCTTC. It encodes CASRVFTRDEQFF. The rearrangement uses TRBV5-6 and TRBJ2-1; a possible D gene is TRBD2 (5 bases). V lost 5 bases to trimming and J lost 8 bases, with 14 bases between them. Per germline, CDR1 SGHDT and CDR2 YYEEEE. This CDR3 is 13 amino acids long.

This clonotype was found a few times. This chain links TRBV2 with TRBJ2-3; no clear D. The V end was cut by 3 bases, the J end by 5 bases, with 6 bases between. Germline V gene lookup returns CDR1 SNHLY and CDR2 FYNNEI. The length of the CDR3 is 12 residues. CDR3 loop: CASSEARDTQYF. In DNA, the CDR3 is TGTGCCAGCAGTGAGGCGAGAGATACGCAGTATTTT.

V gene TRBV20-1 combines with J gene TRBJ2-7; D might be TRBD2 (7 bases). This CDR3 region has 13 residues. V gave up 6 bases and J gave up 2 bases, with 14 bases separating them. The V gene's germline CDR1 is DFQATT and CDR2 SNEGSKA (reference sequence). CDR3 protein: CSAQWGGTYEQYV. DNA for the CDR3: TGCAGTGCCCAGTGGGGGGGCACCTACGAGCAGTACGTC.